This note documents a single T cell receptor (beta chain) sequence. Antigen specificity is unknown. The authors made the TRB cDNA libraries by 5' RACE using UMI labels. No DNA is given; TCRdb re-called the 5' RACE reads and lists each CDR3 protein once. The specimen's table records under 75,000 distinct CDR3 sequences. The sample originates from a study of CXCR3-negative and CXCR3-positive naive CD8 T cells. The CDR3 covers 12 residues. Germline V CDR1 and CDR2: MNHNS, SASEGT. Study results and limitations: CXCR3-positive naive cells carried more hydrophobic TRB CDR3s than CXCR3-negative naive cells did.

The sample taken for sequencing was naive CXCR3+ CD8+ T cells from blood. Subset: CD45RO-CCR7+CD27+CD95- naive CD8+ T cells expressing CXCR3 (TNR3+). The source of this sequence is a human donor in good health. Some clones in this sample may be carry-over from other donors' samples. The chain has TRBV6-1 and TRBJ2-3; there is no DNA to check the TCRdb D call of TRBD1. The chain's CDR3 is CASSPRGNTQYF.